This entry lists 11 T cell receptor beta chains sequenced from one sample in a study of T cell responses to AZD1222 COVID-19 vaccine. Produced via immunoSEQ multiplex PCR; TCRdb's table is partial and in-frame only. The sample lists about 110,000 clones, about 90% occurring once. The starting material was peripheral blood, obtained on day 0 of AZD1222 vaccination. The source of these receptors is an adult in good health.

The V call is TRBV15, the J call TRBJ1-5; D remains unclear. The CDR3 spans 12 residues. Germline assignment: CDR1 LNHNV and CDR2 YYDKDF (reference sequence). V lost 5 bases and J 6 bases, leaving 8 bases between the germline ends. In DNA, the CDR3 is TGTGCCACCAGCGGGGAGTTTCAGCCCCAGCATTTT. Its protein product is CATSGEFQPQHF.

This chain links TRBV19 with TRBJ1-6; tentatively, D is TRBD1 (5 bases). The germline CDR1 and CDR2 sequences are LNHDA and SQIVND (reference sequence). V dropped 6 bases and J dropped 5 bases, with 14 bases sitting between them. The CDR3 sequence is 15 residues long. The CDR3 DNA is TGTGCCAGTAGAGCCGGGACGGCGAATAATTCACCCCTCCACTTT. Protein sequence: CASRAGTANNSPLHF.

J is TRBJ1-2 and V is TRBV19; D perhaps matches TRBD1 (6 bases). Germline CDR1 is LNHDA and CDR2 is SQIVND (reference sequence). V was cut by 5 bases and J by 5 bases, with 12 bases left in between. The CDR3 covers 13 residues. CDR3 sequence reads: CASSLGQIYGYTF. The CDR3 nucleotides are TGTGCCAGTAGTCTCGGACAGATTTATGGCTACACCTTC.

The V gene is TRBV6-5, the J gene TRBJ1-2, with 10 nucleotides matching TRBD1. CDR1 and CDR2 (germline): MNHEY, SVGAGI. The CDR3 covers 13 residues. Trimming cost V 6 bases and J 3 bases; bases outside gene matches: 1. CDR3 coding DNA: TGTGCCAGCAGGGACAGGGGGGACTATGGCTACACCTTC. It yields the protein CASRDRGDYGYTF.

CDR3 in amino acids: CASSLADRAQDEAFF. The CDR3 bases are TGCGCCAGCAGCTTGGCCGACAGGGCCCAAGATGAAGCTTTCTTT. The rearrangement joins TRBV5-1 to TRBJ1-1, with 7 bases lining up with TRBD1. The germline CDR1 and CDR2 sequences are SGHRS and YFSETQ. The V segment lost 0 bases and the J segment 7 bases; nucleotides outside the gene matches: 9. This CDR3 has 15 residues.

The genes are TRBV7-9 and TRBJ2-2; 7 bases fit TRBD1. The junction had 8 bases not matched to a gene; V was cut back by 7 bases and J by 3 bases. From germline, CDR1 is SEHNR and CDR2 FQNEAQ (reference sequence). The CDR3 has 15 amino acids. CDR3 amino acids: CASTKDRVYTGELFF. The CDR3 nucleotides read TGTGCCAGCACCAAAGACAGGGTATACACCGGGGAGCTGTTTTTT.

The CDR3 here is CASSREDGSGNTIYF. In DNA form, the CDR3 reads TGTGCCAGCTCACGGGAGGACGGAAGCGGAAACACCATATATTTT. The chain couples TRBV18 to TRBJ1-3, with D unclear. Trimming removed 4 bases at V and 4 bases at J, with 14 bases between. Germline CDR1 reads KGHSH; CDR2 reads LQKENI. The CDR3 consists of 15 residues.

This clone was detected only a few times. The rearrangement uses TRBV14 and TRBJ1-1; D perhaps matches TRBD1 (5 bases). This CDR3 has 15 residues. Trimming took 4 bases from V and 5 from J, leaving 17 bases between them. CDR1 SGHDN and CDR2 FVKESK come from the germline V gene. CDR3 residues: CASSPRLGRGTEAFF. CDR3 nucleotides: TGTGCCAGCAGCCCGAGACTAGGACGGGGGACTGAAGCTTTCTTT.

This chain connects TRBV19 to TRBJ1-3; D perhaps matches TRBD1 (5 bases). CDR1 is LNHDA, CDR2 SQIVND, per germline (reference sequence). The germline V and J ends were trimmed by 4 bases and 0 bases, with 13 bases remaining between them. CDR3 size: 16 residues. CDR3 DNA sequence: TGTGCCAGTAGTAAGCATCGGGGGAACTCTGGAAACACCATATATTTT. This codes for CASSKHRGNSGNTIYF.

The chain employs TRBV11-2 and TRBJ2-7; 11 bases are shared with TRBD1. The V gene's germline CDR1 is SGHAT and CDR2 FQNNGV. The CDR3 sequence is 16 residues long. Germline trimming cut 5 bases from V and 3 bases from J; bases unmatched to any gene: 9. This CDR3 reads CASSESGTGGFYEQYF. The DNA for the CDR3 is TGTGCCAGCAGCGAGTCCGGGACAGGGGGTTTCTACGAGCAGTACTTC. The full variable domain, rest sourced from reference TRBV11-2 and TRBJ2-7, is EAGVAQSPRYKIIEKRQSVAFWCNPISGHATLYWYQQILGQGPKLLIQFQNNGVVDDSQLPKDRFSAERLKGVDSTLKIQPAKLEDSAVYLCASSESGTGGFYEQYFGPGTRLTVT.

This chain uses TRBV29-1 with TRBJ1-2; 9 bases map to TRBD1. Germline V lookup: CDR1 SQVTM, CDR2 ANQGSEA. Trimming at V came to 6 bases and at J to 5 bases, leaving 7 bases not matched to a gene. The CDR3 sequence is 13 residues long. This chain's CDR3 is CSVSPGQGYGYTF. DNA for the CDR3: TGCAGCGTGTCCCCGGGACAGGGTTATGGCTACACCTTC.